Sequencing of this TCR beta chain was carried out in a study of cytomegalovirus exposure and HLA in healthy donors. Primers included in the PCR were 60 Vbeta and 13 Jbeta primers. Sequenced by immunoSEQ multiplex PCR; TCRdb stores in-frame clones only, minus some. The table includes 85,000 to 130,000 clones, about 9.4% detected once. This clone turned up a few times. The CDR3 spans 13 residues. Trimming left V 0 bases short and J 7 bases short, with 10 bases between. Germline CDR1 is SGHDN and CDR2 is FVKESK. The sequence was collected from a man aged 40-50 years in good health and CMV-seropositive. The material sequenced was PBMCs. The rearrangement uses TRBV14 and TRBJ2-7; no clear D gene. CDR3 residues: CASSQDAGWEQYF. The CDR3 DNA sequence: TGTGCCAGCAGCCAAGATGCAGGTTGGGAGCAGTACTTC.